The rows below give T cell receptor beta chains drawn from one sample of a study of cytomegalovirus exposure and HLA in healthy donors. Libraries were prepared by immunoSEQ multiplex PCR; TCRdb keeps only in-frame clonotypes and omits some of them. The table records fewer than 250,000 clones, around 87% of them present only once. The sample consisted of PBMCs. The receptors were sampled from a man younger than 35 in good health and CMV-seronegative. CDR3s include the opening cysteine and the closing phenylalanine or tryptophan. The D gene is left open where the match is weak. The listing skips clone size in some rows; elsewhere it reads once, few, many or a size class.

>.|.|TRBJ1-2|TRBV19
TGTGCCAGTAGTCCCCAGGGCTATGGCTACACCTTC
CASSPQGYGYTF
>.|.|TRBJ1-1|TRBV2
TGTGCCAGCAGTGCTTCAGGTACTGAAGCTTTCTTT
CASSASGTEAFF
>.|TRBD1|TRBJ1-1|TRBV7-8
TGTGCCAGCAGCTTACGGACAGGGGGCGTCAAGATCACTGAAGCTTTCTTT
CASSLRTGGVKITEAFF
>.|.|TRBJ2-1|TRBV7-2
TGTGCCAGCAGCTTTATGGCGGGGTCCTACAATGAGCAGTTCTTC
CASSFMAGSYNEQFF
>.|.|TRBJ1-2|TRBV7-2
TGTGCCAGCAGCGTGGACAGTTTCTATGGCTACACCTTC
CASSVDSFYGYTF
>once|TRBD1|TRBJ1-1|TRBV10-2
TGCGCCAGCAGTGTGGGGACAGGATACACTGAAGCTTTCTTT
CASSVGTGYTEAFF
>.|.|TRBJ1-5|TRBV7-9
TGTGCCAGCGGGGACACCGTCAATCAGCCCCAGCATTTT
CASGDTVNQPQHF
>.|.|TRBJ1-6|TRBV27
TGTGCCAGCAGTTTACAGGGTGTCCGGGCCGATAATTCACCCCTCCACTTT
CASSLQGVRADNSPLHF
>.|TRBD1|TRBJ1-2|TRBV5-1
TGCGCCAGCAGCTTGCGACAGGGGGCGGCCTATGGCTACACCTTC
CASSLRQGAAYGYTF
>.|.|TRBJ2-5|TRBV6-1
TGTGCCAGCCGCAGGGCGGGATATCAAGAGACCCAGTACTTC
CASRRAGYQETQYF
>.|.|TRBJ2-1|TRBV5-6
TGTGCCAGCAGCCGCAACGGAGGAGACAATGAGCAGTTCTTC
CASSRNGGDNEQFF
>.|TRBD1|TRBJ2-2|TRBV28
TGTGCCAGCAGCTCCCGGGGGACAGGGAACACCGGGGAGCTGTTTTTT
CASSSRGTGNTGELFF
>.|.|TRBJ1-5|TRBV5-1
TGCGCCAGCAGCTTGGCCACAAATCAGCCCCAGCATTTT
CASSLATNQPQHF
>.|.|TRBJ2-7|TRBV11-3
TGTGCCAGCAGCTTACGGGAGCAGTACTTC
CASSLREQYF
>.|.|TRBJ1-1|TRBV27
TGTGCCAGCAGTTCACTCGGGGGTGACACTGAAGCTTTCTTT
CASSSLGGDTEAFF
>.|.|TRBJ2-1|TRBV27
TGTGCCAGCAGTTTATTACAGGGAAATGAGCAGTTCTTC
CASSLLQGNEQFF
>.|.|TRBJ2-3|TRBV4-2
TGTGCCAGCAGCCCCCAAATAGCCCCCACAGATACGCAGTATTTT
CASSPQIAPTDTQYF
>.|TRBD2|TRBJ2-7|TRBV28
TGTGCCAGCAGTTCAAGTTCTAGCGGCTCCTACGAGCAGTACTTC
CASSSSSSGSYEQYF
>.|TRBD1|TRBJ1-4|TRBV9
TGTGCCAGCAGCGTCTCCGGGACAGGGGATGAAAAACTGTTTTTT
CASSVSGTGDEKLFF
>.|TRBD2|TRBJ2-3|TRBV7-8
TGTGCCAGCAGCTTAAGACTAGCGGGGGGAACAACAGATACGCAGTATTTT
CASSLRLAGGTTDTQYF
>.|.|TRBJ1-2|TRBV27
TGTGCCAGCAGTGCCTCCGGACCCCCGGAGGGCTTCTATGGCTACACCTTC
CASSASGPPEGFYGYTF
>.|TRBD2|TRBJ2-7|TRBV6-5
TGTGCCAGCAGTTACTCCCTCCCGGGACTAGCGGGTCAAAGCTTC
CASSYSLPGLAGQSF
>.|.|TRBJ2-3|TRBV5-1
TGCGCCAGCAACCCAACAGGCACAATCACAGATACGCAGTATTTT
CASNPTGTITDTQYF
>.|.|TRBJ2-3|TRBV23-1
TGCGCCAGCAAGGGCAGGGCCTCCACAGATACGCAGTATTTT
CASKGRASTDTQYF
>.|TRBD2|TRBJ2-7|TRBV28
TGTGCCAGCAGTGAGACTAGCGGGGGTTCCTACGAGCAGTACTTC
CASSETSGGSYEQYF
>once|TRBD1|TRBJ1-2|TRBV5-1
TGCGCCAGCAGCTTGGGGGACAGGGGAGAAGGCTACACCTTC
CASSLGDRGEGYTF
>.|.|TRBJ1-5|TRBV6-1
TGTGCCAGCAGTGACAGGGTGGAAAATCAGCCCCAGCATTTT
CASSDRVENQPQHF
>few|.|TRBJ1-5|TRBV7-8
TGTGCCACGGGGGTGGGCCATCAGCCCCAGCATTTT
CATGVGHQPQHF
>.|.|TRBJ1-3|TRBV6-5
TGTGCCAGCAGTTACTCGAACAGCCACTCTGGAAACACCATATATTTT
CASSYSNSHSGNTIYF
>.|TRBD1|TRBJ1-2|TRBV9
TGTGCCAGCAGAGGACAGGGGGCCTACACCTTC
CASRGQGAYTF
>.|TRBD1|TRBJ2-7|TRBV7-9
TGTGCCAGCAGCCTGACAGGGGGCGAGCAGTACTTC
CASSLTGGEQYF
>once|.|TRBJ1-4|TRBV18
TGTGCCAGCTCACCACTTAGCGGGGGTAGTGAAAAACTGTTTTTT
CASSPLSGGSEKLFF
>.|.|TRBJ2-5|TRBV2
TGTGCCAGCAGTGTACCAGGGCCCGGGGAGACCCAGTACTTC
CASSVPGPGETQYF
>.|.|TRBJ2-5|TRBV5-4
TGTGCCAGCAGCGGGATTACAGGGCCCGAGACCCAGTACTTC
CASSGITGPETQYF
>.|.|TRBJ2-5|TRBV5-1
TGCGCCAGCAGTAGGGGGATCGAAGAGACCCAGTACTTC
CASSRGIEETQYF
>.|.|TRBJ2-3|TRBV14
TGTGCCAGCAGCCAATGGGCAAGAACTAGCACAGATACGCAGTATTTT
CASSQWARTSTDTQYF
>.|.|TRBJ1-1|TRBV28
TGTGCCACCCGCAGCGCGGGGCTCTTCGAAGCTTTCTTT
CATRSAGLFEAFF